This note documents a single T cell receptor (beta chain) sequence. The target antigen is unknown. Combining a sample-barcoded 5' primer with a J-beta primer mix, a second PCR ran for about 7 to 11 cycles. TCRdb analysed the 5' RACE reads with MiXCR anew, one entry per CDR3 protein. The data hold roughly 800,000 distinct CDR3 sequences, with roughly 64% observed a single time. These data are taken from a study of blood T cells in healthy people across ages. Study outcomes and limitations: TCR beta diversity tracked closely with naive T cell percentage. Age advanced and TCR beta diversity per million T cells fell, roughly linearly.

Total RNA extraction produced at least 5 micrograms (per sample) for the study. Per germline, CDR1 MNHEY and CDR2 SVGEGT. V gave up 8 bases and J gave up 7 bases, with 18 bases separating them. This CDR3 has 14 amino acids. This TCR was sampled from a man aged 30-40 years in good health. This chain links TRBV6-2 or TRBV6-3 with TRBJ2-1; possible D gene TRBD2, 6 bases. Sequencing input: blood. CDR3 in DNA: TGTGCCAGCGGGGGGTCCCACCCGGTGAATGAGCAGTTCTTC. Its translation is CASGGSHPVNEQFF.